These 14 T cell receptor beta chains share one sample of origin, sequenced in a study of shared clonotypes between healthy human individuals. Produced via immunoSEQ multiplex PCR; TCRdb's table is partial and in-frame only. This table holds fewer than 400,000 clones, around 74% found once. The sample was memory CD4+ T cells sorted from blood. Documented subset: CD45RA-negative fraction. These receptors all come from a man younger than 40 in good health.

The V gene is TRBV7-9, the J gene TRBJ1-1, with a possible D match to TRBD1 (5 bases). With 6 bases removed from V and 4 bases from J, the gap between germline ends came to 15 bases. In germline, CDR1 is SEHNR, CDR2 FQNEAQ (reference sequence). The CDR3 loop spans 14 amino acids. CDR3 amino acids: CASSPGFVSTEAFF. The CDR3 DNA follows: TGTGCCAGCAGTCCAGGGTTCGTCAGCACTGAAGCTTTCTTT.

The sample holds a few counts of this clone. This rearrangement joins TRBV25-1 to TRBJ2-1; D is possibly TRBD2 (6 bases). Trimming stripped 2 bases from V and 12 bases from J, with 17 bases between. This CDR3 region has 14 residues. Germline CDR1 reads MGHDK; CDR2 reads SYGVNS. CDR3 DNA sequence: TGTGCCAGCAGTGAAGACACCTCGACTAGGCGGCAGTTCTTC. It translates to CASSEDTSTRRQFF.

The genes are TRBV6-1 and TRBJ1-3; 7 bases map to TRBD1. V trimming: 6 bases; J trimming: 8 bases; junction bases outside the gene matches: 10. Looked up from germline, CDR1 is MNHNS and CDR2 is SASEGT. CDR3 size: 14 residues. DNA for the CDR3: TGTGCCAGCAGCGCCGGACAGGCGCGAGACACCATATATTTT. Amino acid sequence: CASSAGQARDTIYF.

The V and J genes are TRBV5-1 and TRBJ1-4; D not certain. There are 14 residues in the CDR3. Trimming took off 0 bases at V and 5 bases at J, with 8 bases between the two ends. The germline gives CDR1 SGHRS, CDR2 YFSETQ. CDR3 nucleotides: TGCGCCAGCAGCTTGGAGATCCCCAATGAAAAACTGTTTTTT. It encodes CASSLEIPNEKLFF.

The chain has TRBV5-1 and TRBJ2-3, with D unresolved. This CDR3 comprises 15 residues. Trimming left V 0 bases short and J 4 bases short, with 12 bases between. CDR1 and CDR2 (germline): SGHRS, YFSETQ. The CDR3 here is CASSLVGDGADTQYF. The DNA of the CDR3 is TGCGCCAGCAGCTTGGTTGGAGATGGGGCAGATACGCAGTATTTT.

This clone showed up just once. The genes are TRBV11-2 and TRBJ2-7; D is ambiguous. V was shortened by 1 base and J by 3 bases, with 13 bases between the two germline ends. Germline-derived CDR1 and CDR2 are SGHAT and FQNNGV. The CDR3 contains 15 residues. Here the CDR3 reads CASSLAHQADYEQYF. CDR3 DNA sequence: TGTGCCAGCAGCTTAGCCCACCAAGCCGACTACGAGCAGTACTTC.

This clone was seen more than once but under ten times. The J gene is TRBJ2-5, the V gene TRBV5-1; D possibly corresponds to TRBD2 (6 bases). Germline-derived CDR1 and CDR2 are SGHRS and YFSETQ. The CDR3 covers 15 residues. With 3 bases removed from V and 5 bases from J, the gap between germline ends came to 17 bases. The CDR3 DNA sequence: TGCGCCAGCAGCTGGCGGGATTTTGAGGGGGAGACCCAGTACTTC. Translation gives CASSWRDFEGETQYF.

This chain connects TRBV28 to TRBJ2-5; the D call may be TRBD1 or TRBD2 (5 bases each). Germline V gives CDR1 MDHEN, CDR2 SYDVKM. The CDR3 sequence is 12 residues long. V lost 6 bases to trimming and J lost 4 bases, with 9 bases between them. The CDR3 is CASSPGRETQYF. For the CDR3, the DNA is TGTGCCAGCAGCCCGGGGCGAGAGACCCAGTACTTC.

The gene calls are TRBV10-3 and TRBJ2-4, with D perhaps matching TRBD1 (6 bases). The CDR3 covers 16 residues. Deletions cut 2 bases from V and 3 bases from J, with 14 bases between. Germline lookup yields CDR1 ENHRY and CDR2 SYGVKD. CDR3 in amino acids: CAISESGGGGKNIQYF. CDR3 sequence (DNA): TGTGCCATCAGTGAGAGTGGGGGCGGTGGCAAAAACATTCAGTACTTC.

The rearrangement uses TRBV9 and TRBJ2-3, with TRBD1 identical over 9 bases. This CDR3 has 16 amino acids. With 1 base clipped from V and 2 bases from J, the junction kept 5 bases outside the gene matches. Germline CDR1 is SGDLS and CDR2 is YYNGEE. CDR3 residues: CASSVRGDRVTDTQYF. The DNA for the CDR3 is TGTGCCAGCAGCGTAAGGGGGGACAGGGTCACAGATACGCAGTATTTT.

This rearrangement joins TRBV7-6 to TRBJ2-1; no clear D gene. The CDR3 contains 13 residues. V shed 8 bases and J shed 3 bases, with 11 bases lying between them. The germline CDR1 and CDR2 sequences are SGHVS and FNYEAQ. This chain's CDR3 is CASFWRNYNEQFF. The CDR3 nucleotides are TGTGCCAGCTTCTGGCGTAACTACAATGAGCAGTTCTTC.

The chain links TRBV15 to TRBJ2-3, with D unclear. CDR1 and CDR2 from the germline V gene are LNHNV and YYDKDF (reference sequence). This CDR3 is built from 13 residues. The V end was cut by 0 bases, the J end by 4 bases, with 5 bases between. The CDR3 region has the DNA TGTGCCACCAGCAGAGATTCGGCAGATACGCAGTATTTT. This encodes CATSRDSADTQYF. Based on the CDR3 plus reference TRBV15 and TRBJ2-3, the full variable domain is DAMVIQNPRYQVTQFGKPVTLSCSQTLNHNVMYWYQQKSSQAPKLLFHYYDKDFNNEADTPDNFQSRRPNTSFCFLDIRSPGLGDTAMYLCATSRDSADTQYFGPGTRLTVL.

The CDR3 coding sequence is TGTGCCAGTACCAGACCCGACAGAGATGAGCAGTTCTTC. The encoded protein is CASTRPDRDEQFF. V gene TRBV19 combines with J gene TRBJ2-1; D is possibly TRBD1 (5 bases). The CDR3 runs 13 residues. The ends were cut back, 7 bases at V and 8 bases at J, with 15 bases in the middle. Germline V gene data show CDR1 as LNHDA and CDR2 as SQIVND (reference sequence). The full variable domain, with the rest looked up from reference TRBV19 and TRBJ2-1, is DGGITQSPKYLFRKEGQNVTLSCEQNLNHDAMYWYRQDPGQGLRLIYYSQIVNDFQKGDIAEGYSVSREKKESFPLTVTSAQKNPTAFYLCASTRPDRDEQFFGPGTRLTVL.

The V gene is TRBV10-3, the J gene TRBJ2-7; tentatively, D is TRBD2 (6 bases). The CDR3 extends over 13 amino acids. The V gene lost 6 bases and the J gene lost 2 bases, with 11 bases spanning the gap. The germline V gene has CDR1 ENHRY and CDR2 SYGVKD. CDR3: CAIRRDSTYEQYF. DNA for the CDR3: TGTGCCATCAGGCGGGACTCCACCTACGAGCAGTACTTC.